This TCR beta chain was retrieved from a study of shared clonotypes between healthy human individuals. Study as a whole: The plates for each donor numbered three CD4 naive, three CD4 memory, two CD8 naive and one CD8 memory. The study's findings and limits: Larger estimated richness was generally seen in naive subsets than in memory subsets. Exclusively blood specimens were collected; tissue repertoires likely differ. Rarefaction demonstrated incomplete sorted-subset sequencing despite large depth.

Assay: immunoSEQ multiplex PCR; the TCRdb copy retains only in-frame clones and omits some. The sample lists about 1.5 million clones, 98% occurring once. Worth noting for this clone: The antigen is not known.

What was sequenced was naive CD4+ T cells sorted from blood. The subset is: CD45RA+ positively selected. This TCR derives from a man aged 25-40 years in good health.

CDR3 in amino acids: CASSLEGANTGELFF. The CDR3 DNA reads as TGTGCCAGCAGCTTAGAGGGCGCGAACACCGGGGAGCTGTTTTTT. V is TRBV7-3 and J is TRBJ2-2, with D perhaps TRBD2 (5 bases). Trimming left V 2 bases short and J 0 bases short, with 7 bases between. The CDR3 has 15 residues. Germline-derived CDR1 and CDR2 are SGHTA and FQGTGA.